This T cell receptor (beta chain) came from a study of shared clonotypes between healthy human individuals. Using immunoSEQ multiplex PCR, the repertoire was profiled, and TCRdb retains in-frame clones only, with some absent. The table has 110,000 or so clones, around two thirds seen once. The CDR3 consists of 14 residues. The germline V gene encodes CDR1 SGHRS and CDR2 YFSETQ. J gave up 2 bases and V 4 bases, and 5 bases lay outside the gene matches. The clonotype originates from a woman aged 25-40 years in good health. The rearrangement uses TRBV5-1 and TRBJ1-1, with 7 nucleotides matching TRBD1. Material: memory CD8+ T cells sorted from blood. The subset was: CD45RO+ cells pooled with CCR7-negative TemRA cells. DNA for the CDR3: TGCGCCAGCAGCATGGCAGGGGGTAACACTGAAGCTTTCTTT. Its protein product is CASSMAGGNTEAFF.